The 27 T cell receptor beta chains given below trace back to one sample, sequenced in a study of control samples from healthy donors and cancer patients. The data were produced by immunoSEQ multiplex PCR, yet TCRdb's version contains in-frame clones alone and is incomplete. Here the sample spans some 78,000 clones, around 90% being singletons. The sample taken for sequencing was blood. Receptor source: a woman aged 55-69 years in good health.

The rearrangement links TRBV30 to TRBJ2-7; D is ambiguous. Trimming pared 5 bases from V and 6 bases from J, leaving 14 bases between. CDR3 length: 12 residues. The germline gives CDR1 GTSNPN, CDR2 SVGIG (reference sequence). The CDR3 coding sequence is TGTGCCTGGGAGAGGCGGATGGGCGAGCAGTACTTC. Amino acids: CAWERRMGEQYF. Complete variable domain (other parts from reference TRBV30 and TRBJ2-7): SQTIHQWPATLVQPVGSPLSLECTVEGTSNPNLYWYRQAAGRGLQLLFYSVGIGQISSEVPQNLSASRPQDRQFILSSKKLLLSDSGFYLCAWERRMGEQYFGPGTRLTVT.

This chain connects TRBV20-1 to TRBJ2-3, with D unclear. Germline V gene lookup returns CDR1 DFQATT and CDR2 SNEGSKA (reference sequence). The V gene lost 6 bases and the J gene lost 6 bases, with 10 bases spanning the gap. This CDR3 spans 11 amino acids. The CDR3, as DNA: TGCAGTGCCTATAGCCCCGATACGCAGTATTTT. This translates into CSAYSPDTQYF.

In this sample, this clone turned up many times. The CDR3 region is CAWRGSGNPYNSPLHF. The CDR3 nucleotides read TGTGCCTGGAGGGGGTCAGGGAACCCCTATAATTCACCCCTCCACTTT. V is TRBV30 and J is TRBJ1-6; tentatively, D is TRBD1 (5 bases). CDR1 is GTSNPN and CDR2 is SVGIG in the germline V gene (reference sequence). V lost 3 bases and J 2 bases, leaving 14 bases between the germline ends. The CDR3 length is 16 residues.

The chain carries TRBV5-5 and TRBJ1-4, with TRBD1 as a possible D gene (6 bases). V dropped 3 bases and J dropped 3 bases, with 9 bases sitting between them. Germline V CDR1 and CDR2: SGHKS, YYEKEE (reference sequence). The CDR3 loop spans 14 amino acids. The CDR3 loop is CASSWTEANEKLFF. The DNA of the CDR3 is TGTGCCAGCAGCTGGACAGAAGCTAATGAAAAACTGTTTTTT.

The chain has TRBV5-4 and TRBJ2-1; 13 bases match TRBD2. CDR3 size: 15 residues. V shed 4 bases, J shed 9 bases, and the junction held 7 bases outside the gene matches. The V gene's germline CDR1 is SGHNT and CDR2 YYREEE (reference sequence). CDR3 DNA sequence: TGTGCCAGCAGCCCCAGGACTAGCGGGAGTGTTGAGCAGTTCTTC. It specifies CASSPRTSGSVEQFF.

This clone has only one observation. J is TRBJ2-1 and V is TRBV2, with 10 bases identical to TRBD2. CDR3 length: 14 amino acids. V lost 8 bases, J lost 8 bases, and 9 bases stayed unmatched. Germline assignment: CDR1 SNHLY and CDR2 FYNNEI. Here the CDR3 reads CASQVGLAGDEQFF. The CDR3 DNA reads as TGTGCCAGCCAAGTGGGCCTAGCGGGGGATGAGCAGTTCTTC.

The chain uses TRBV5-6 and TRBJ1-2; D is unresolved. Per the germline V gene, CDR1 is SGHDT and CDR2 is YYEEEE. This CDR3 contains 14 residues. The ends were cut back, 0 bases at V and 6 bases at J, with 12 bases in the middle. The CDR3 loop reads CASSLVRGYDGYTF. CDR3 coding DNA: TGTGCCAGCAGCTTGGTTCGGGGATACGATGGCTACACCTTC.

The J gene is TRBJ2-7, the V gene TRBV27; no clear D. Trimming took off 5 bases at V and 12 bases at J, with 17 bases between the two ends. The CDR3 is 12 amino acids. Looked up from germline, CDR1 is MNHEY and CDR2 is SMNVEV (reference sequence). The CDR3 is CASSRPGSPWYF. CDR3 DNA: TGTGCCAGCAGTCGTCCGGGCTCACCTTGGTACTTC.

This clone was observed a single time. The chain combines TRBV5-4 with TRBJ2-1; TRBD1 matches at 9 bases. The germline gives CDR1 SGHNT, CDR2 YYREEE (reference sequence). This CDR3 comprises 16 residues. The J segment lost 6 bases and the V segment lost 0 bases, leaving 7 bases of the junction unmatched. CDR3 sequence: CASSLALGQGFNEQFF. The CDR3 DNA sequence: TGTGCCAGCAGCTTGGCCTTGGGACAGGGCTTCAATGAGCAGTTCTTC.

The CDR3 here is CAISASQGRHTQYF. In nucleotides, the CDR3 is TGTGCCATCAGCGCTAGCCAGGGTAGGCATACGCAGTATTTT. The genes are TRBV10-3 and TRBJ2-3; D might be TRBD1 or TRBD2, each matching 5 bases. V dropped 6 bases and J dropped 7 bases, with 17 bases sitting between them. Germline V CDR1 and CDR2: ENHRY, SYGVKD. The CDR3 spans 14 residues.

The CDR3 DNA follows: TGCGCCAGCAGACGAACAGGGGGCGCAGAGACCCAGTACTTC. Amino acid sequence: CASRRTGGAETQYF. The chain uses TRBV5-1 and TRBJ2-5; 9 bases are shared with TRBD1. This CDR3 has 14 residues. Germline CDR1 is SGHRS and CDR2 is YFSETQ. Trimming at V came to 5 bases and at J to 4 bases, leaving 6 bases not matched to a gene.

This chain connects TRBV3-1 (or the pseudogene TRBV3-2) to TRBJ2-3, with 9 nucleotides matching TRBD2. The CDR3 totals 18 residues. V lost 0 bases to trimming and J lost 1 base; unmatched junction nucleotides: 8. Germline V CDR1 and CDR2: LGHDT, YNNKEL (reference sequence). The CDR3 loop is CASSQDSNLAGRTDTQYF. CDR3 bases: TGTGCCAGCAGCCAAGATAGTAATCTAGCGGGACGCACAGATACGCAGTATTTT.

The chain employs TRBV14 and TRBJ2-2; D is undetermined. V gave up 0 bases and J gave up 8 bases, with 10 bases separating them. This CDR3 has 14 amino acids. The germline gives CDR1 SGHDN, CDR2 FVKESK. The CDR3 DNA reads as TGTGCCAGCAGCCAAGATTGGGCCGCGGGGGAGCTGTTTTTT. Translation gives CASSQDWAAGELFF.

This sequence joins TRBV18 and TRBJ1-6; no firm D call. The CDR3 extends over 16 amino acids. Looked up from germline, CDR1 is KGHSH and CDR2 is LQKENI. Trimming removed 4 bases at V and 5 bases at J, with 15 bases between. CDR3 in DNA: TGTGCCAGCTCACTGAGCGGGTTATGGAATAATTCACCCCTCCACTTT. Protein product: CASSLSGLWNNSPLHF.

CDR3 nucleotide sequence: TGCGCCAGCAGCTTGACCCAAGCTAACTATGGCTACACCTTC. This sequence encodes CASSLTQANYGYTF. The gene calls are TRBV5-1 and TRBJ1-2; no definite D call. The CDR3 runs 14 residues. CDR1 is SGHRS, CDR2 YFSETQ, per germline. V gave up 1 base and J gave up 0 bases, with 7 bases separating them.

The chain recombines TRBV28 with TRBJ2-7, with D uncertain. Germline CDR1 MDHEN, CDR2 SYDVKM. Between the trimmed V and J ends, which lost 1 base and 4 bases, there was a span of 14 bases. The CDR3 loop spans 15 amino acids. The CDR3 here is CASSLSLPAGYEQYF. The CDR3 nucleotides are TGTGCCAGCAGTTTATCCCTCCCGGCAGGTTACGAGCAGTACTTC. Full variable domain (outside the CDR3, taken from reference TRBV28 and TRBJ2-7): DVKVTQSSRYLVKRTGEKVFLECVQDMDHENMFWYRQDPGLGLRLIYFSYDVKMKEKGDIPEGYSVSREKKERFSLILESASTNQTSMYLCASSLSLPAGYEQYFGPGTRLTVT.

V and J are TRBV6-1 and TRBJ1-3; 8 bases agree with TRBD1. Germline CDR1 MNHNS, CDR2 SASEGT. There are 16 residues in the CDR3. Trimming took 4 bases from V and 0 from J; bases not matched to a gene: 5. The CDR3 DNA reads TGTGCCAGCAGTGCCTCAGGGGGCTTCTCTGGAAACACCATATATTTT. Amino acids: CASSASGGFSGNTIYF.

The CDR3 DNA reads TGTGCCAGCAGTGAGTTCGACAGGGCCGAGCAGTACTTC. It yields the protein CASSEFDRAEQYF. The chain joins TRBV25-1 to TRBJ2-7, with TRBD1 matching 7 bases. CDR1 and CDR2 from the germline V gene are MGHDK and SYGVNS. The CDR3 extends over 13 amino acids. The V segment lost 3 bases and the J segment 6 bases; nucleotides outside the gene matches: 5.

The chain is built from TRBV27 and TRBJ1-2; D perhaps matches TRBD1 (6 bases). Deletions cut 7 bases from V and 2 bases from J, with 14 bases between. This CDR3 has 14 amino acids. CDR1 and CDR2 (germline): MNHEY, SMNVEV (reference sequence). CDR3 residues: CASKPGGGNYGYTF. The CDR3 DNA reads TGTGCCAGCAAACCGGGGGGGGGCAACTATGGCTACACCTTC.

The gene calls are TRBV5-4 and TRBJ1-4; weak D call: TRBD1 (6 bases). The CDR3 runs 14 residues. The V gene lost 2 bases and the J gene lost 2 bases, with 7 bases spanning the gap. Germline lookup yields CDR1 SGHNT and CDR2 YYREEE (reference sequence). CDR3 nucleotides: TGTGCCAGCAGCTTAGGGGGGACTAATGAAAAACTGTTTTTT. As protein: CASSLGGTNEKLFF.

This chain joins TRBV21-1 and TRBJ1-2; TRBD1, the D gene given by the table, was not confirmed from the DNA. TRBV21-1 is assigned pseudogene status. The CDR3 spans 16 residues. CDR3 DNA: TGTGCCAGCAGCAAAGTTTTTGGACACACTAACTATGGCTACACCTTC. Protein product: CASSKVFGHTNYGYTF.

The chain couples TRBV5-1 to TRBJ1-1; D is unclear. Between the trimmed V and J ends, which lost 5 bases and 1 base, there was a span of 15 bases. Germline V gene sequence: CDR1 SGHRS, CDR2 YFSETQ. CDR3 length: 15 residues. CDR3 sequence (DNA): TGCGCCAGCAGTCAGATCGGGGATGGGAACACTGAAGCTTTCTTT. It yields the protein CASSQIGDGNTEAFF.

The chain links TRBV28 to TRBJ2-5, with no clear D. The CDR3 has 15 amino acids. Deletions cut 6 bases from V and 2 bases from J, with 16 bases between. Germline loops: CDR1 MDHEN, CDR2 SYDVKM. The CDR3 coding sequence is TGTGCCAGCAGCGGGTCTCCTAGAGATCAAGAGACCCAGTACTTC. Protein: CASSGSPRDQETQYF.

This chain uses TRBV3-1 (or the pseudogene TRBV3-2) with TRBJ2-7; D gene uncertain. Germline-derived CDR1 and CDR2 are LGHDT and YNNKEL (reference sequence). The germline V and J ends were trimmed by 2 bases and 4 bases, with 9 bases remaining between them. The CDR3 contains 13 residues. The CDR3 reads CASSQSAGYEQYF. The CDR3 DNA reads TGTGCCAGCAGCCAAAGTGCCGGGTACGAGCAGTACTTC.

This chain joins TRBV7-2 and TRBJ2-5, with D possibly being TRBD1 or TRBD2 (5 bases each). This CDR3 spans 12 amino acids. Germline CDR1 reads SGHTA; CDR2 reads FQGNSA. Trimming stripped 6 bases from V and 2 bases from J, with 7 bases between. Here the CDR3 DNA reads TGTGCCAGCAGGGGGGATCAAGAGACCCAGTACTTC. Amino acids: CASRGDQETQYF.

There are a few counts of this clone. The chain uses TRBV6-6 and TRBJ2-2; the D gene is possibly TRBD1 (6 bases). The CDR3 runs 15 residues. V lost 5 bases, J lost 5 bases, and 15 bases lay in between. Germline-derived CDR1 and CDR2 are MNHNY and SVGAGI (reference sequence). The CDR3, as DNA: TGTGCCAGCAGTGCGTCACAGGGAGTTACCGGGGAGCTGTTTTTT. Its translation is CASSASQGVTGELFF.

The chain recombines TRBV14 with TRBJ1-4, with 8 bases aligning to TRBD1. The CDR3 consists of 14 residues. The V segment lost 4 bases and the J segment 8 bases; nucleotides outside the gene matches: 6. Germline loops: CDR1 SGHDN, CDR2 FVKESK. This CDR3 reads CASSRQGAQEKLFF. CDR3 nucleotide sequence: TGTGCCAGCAGCCGTCAGGGGGCTCAAGAAAAACTGTTTTTT.